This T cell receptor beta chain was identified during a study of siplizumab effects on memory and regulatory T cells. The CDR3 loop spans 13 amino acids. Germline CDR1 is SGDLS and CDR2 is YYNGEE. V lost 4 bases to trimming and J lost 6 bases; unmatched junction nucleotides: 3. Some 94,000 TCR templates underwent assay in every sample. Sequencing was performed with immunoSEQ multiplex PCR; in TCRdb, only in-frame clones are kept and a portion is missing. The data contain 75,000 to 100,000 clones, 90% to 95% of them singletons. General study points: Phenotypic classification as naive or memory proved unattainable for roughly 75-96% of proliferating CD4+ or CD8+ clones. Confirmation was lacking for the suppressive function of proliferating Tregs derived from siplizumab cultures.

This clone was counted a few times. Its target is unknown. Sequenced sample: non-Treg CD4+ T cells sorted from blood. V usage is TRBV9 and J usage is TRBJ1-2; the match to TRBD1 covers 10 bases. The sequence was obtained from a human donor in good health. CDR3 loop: CASSLDRGHGYTF. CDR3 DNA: TGTGCCAGCAGCCTAGACAGGGGGCATGGCTACACCTTC.